The 21 T cell receptor beta chains below come from one sample, sequenced in a study of blood T cell repertoires in COVID-19 (TCRdb year 2020). The library was built by means of the immunoSEQ multiplex PCR assay. TCRdb limited this immuneACCESS table to in-frame rearrangements with V and J called. A share of clones is missing; checked studies link under half to unresolved V genes, and the rest is unexplained. A total of about 270,000 clones appear in this sample, approximately 87% of them only once. Jointly, the top ten make up roughly 12% of the sample. The sample comprised peripheral blood. The receptors shown here come from a woman in her 30s with COVID-19, enrolled during active disease.

The chain links TRBV5-5 to TRBJ1-3; tentative D call: TRBD1 (5 bases). The CDR3 length is 15 residues. Germline CDR1 SGHKS, CDR2 YYEKEE (reference sequence). Trimming shortened V by 4 bases and J by 1 base, and 12 bases separated the two germline ends. The CDR3, as DNA: TGTGCCAGCAGCCGGGGGGATTCTTCTGGAAACACCATATATTTT. Its translation is CASSRGDSSGNTIYF.

The chain couples TRBV9 to TRBJ2-7; 7 nucleotides align to TRBD2. V lost 5 bases and J lost 1; bases outside the gene matches: 9. Germline V CDR1 and CDR2: SGDLS, YYNGEE. This CDR3 has 15 residues. CDR3 region: CASSPSWGGSYEQYF. The CDR3 nucleotides read TGTGCCAGCAGTCCTAGTTGGGGGGGTTCCTACGAGCAGTACTTC.

The rearrangement links TRBV7-8 to TRBJ2-5, with TRBD2 identical over 8 bases. The J segment lost 0 bases and the V segment lost 2 bases, leaving 14 bases of the junction unmatched. Germline CDR1 SGHVS, CDR2 FQNEAQ. The CDR3 extends over 19 amino acids. The CDR3 DNA sequence: TGTGCCAGCAGCTTAAGGAGGACTTGGGTAGCGGGGAACCAAGAGACCCAGTACTTC. As protein: CASSLRRTWVAGNQETQYF.

V gene TRBV19 combines with J gene TRBJ1-5, with 12 bases lining up with TRBD1. The CDR3 has 18 amino acids. The junction had 15 bases not matched to a gene; V was cut back by 6 bases and J by 6 bases. The germline V gene has CDR1 LNHDA and CDR2 SQIVND (reference sequence). CDR3 in DNA: TGTGCCAGTAGATACTCCCCGGGACAGGGGGCTGCTGGTCAGCCCCAGCATTTT. Protein: CASRYSPGQGAAGQPQHF.

Ten or more counts support this clone. The chain couples TRBV3-1 (or the pseudogene TRBV3-2) to TRBJ2-5; D uncertain. Trimming pared 2 bases from V and 5 bases from J, leaving 15 bases between. Germline loops: CDR1 LGHDT, CDR2 YNNKEL (reference sequence). The CDR3 totals 15 residues. The CDR3 sequence: CASSQSPGSRETQYF. Written as DNA, the CDR3 is TGTGCCAGCAGCCAATCCCCTGGTTCGCGGGAGACCCAGTACTTC.

This clone was detected only once. The chain has TRBV4-1 and TRBJ2-1; 10 bases fit TRBD2. The CDR3 contains 15 residues. CDR1 is MGHRA and CDR2 is YSYEKL in the germline V gene. V lost 2 bases and J lost 8; bases outside the gene matches: 6. The CDR3 sequence is CASSQITSGVYEQFF. CDR3 bases: TGCGCCAGCAGCCAAATCACTAGCGGGGTCTATGAGCAGTTCTTC.

The chain joins TRBV27 to TRBJ1-6; D is unresolved. This CDR3 spans 12 amino acids. Germline-derived CDR1 and CDR2 are MNHEY and SMNVEV (reference sequence). V shed 2 bases and J shed 6 bases, with 2 bases lying between them. CDR3 amino acids: CASSLLNSPLHF. DNA for the CDR3: TGTGCCAGCAGTTTACTTAATTCACCCCTCCACTTT.

The rearrangement uses TRBV25-1 and TRBJ1-1, with 8 bases identical to TRBD1. This CDR3 is built from 13 residues. Trimming cost V 9 bases and J 1 base; bases outside gene matches: 4. CDR1 is MGHDK and CDR2 is SYGVNS in the germline V gene. Here the CDR3 reads CASNRGGNTEAFF. The DNA for the CDR3 is TGTGCCAGTAACAGGGGGGGGAACACTGAAGCTTTCTTT. Full variable domain (missing parts from reference TRBV25-1 and TRBJ1-1): EADIYQTPRYLVIGTGKKITLECSQTMGHDKMYWYQQDPGMELHLIHYSYGVNSTEKGDLSSESTVSRIRTEHFPLTLESARPSHTSQYLCASNRGGNTEAFFGQGTRLTVV.

This chain connects TRBV6-5 to TRBJ1-1, with 8 bases matching TRBD1. The germline V gene encodes CDR1 MNHEY and CDR2 SVGAGI. V was clipped by 8 bases and J by 5 bases; unmatched bases: 7. This CDR3 region has 13 residues. The CDR3 reads CASLRQGRTEAFF. CDR3 in DNA: TGTGCCAGCCTTCGACAGGGGCGTACTGAAGCTTTCTTT.

This chain joins TRBV6-4 and TRBJ1-2; the D is unclear. CDR1 MRHNA and CDR2 SNTAGT come from the germline V gene. Trimming stripped 4 bases from V and 4 bases from J, with 10 bases between. The CDR3 has 13 amino acids. For the CDR3, the DNA is TGTGCCAGCAGTGGGATCCTAGGCTATGGCTACACCTTC. It is translated as CASSGILGYGYTF.

The chain has TRBV5-5 and TRBJ1-5; 10 nucleotides align to TRBD1. This CDR3 region has 16 residues. The J segment lost 1 base and the V segment lost 3 bases, leaving 4 bases of the junction unmatched. Per germline, CDR1 SGHKS and CDR2 YYEKEE (reference sequence). CDR3 DNA: TGTGCCAGCAGCTGGTCGGACAGGGGGAGCAATCAGCCCCAGCATTTT. This encodes CASSWSDRGSNQPQHF.

The rearrangement links TRBV5-8 to TRBJ1-2, with D possibly TRBD1 on 6 matching bases. V lost 1 base to trimming and J lost 6 bases, with 7 bases between them. The germline CDR1 and CDR2 sequences are SGHTS and YDEGEE. The CDR3 sequence is 12 residues long. This CDR3 reads CASSLRQDGYTF. The CDR3 nucleotides are TGTGCCAGCAGCTTGAGACAGGATGGCTACACCTTC. The complete variable domain, with remaining parts taken from reference TRBV5-8 and TRBJ1-2, reads EAGVTQSPTHLIKTRGQQATLRCSPISGHTSVYWYQQALGLGLQFLLWYDEGEERNRGNFPPRFSGRQFPNYSSELNVNALELEDSALYLCASSLRQDGYTFGSGTRLTVV.

V is TRBV6-5 and J is TRBJ1-3; D gene uncertain. The germline V and J ends were trimmed by 2 bases and 2 bases, with 13 bases remaining between them. The CDR3 loop spans 16 amino acids. Germline values: CDR1 MNHEY, CDR2 SVGAGI. In DNA form, the CDR3 reads TGTGCCAGCAGTTACGAGTTTCCGACACCTGGAAACACCATATATTTT. Amino acids: CASSYEFPTPGNTIYF.

This sequence joins TRBV29-1 and TRBJ1-2; D may be TRBD1 (6 bases). Germline values: CDR1 SQVTM, CDR2 ANQGSEA. V was cut by 6 bases and J by 5 bases, with 16 bases left in between. The CDR3 loop spans 13 amino acids. Here the CDR3 reads CSVAGGRPYGYTF. CDR3 in DNA: TGCAGCGTGGCCGGGGGGCGGCCTTATGGCTACACCTTC. The variable domain in full, completed from reference TRBV29-1 and TRBJ1-2, reads SAVISQKPSRDICQRGTSLTIQCQVDSQVTMMFWYRQQPGQSLTLIATANQGSEATYESGFVIDKFPISRPNLTFSTLTVSNMSPEDSSIYLCSVAGGRPYGYTFGSGTRLTVV.

J is TRBJ2-3 and V is TRBV3-1 (or the pseudogene TRBV3-2); D may be TRBD1 (5 bases). The CDR3 consists of 15 residues. Germline V gene lookup returns CDR1 LGHDT and CDR2 YNNKEL (reference sequence). Trimming took off 3 bases at V and 5 bases at J, with 15 bases between the two ends. The CDR3 coding sequence is TGTGCCAGCAGCCATATGGGGCCCCCCGGAGATACGCAGTATTTT. Translating gives CASSHMGPPGDTQYF.

The CDR3 loop is CASSKQGAYGYTF. The CDR3, as DNA: TGTGCCAGCAGCAAACAGGGGGCCTATGGCTACACCTTC. The rearrangement uses TRBV21-1 and TRBJ1-2; the table's D call TRBD1 went unverified against the DNA. TRBV21-1 is an annotated pseudogene. The CDR3 consists of 13 residues.

A single count supports this clone. The chain recombines TRBV3-1 (or the pseudogene TRBV3-2) with TRBJ2-1, with TRBD2 identical over 12 bases. CDR3 length: 16 residues. V was clipped by 3 bases and J by 7 bases; unmatched bases: 7. CDR1 is LGHDT, CDR2 YNNKEL, per germline (reference sequence). The CDR3 nucleotides read TGTGCCAGCAGCCACCATGGACTAGCGGGGCGGAATGAGCAGTTCTTC. Translated, it gives CASSHHGLAGRNEQFF.

The chain carries TRBV5-1 and TRBJ2-3, with TRBD1 as a possible D gene (5 bases). Trimming removed 2 bases at V and 3 bases at J, with 10 bases between. CDR3 size: 14 residues. Germline CDR1 is SGHRS and CDR2 is YFSETQ. CDR3 DNA sequence: TGCGCCAGCAGCTTATCCCCAGGGACAGATACGCAGTATTTT. This gives the protein CASSLSPGTDTQYF.

The gene calls are TRBV7-8 and TRBJ1-1; 9 positions match TRBD1. This CDR3 is built from 16 residues. From germline, CDR1 is SGHVS and CDR2 FQNEAQ. J was trimmed by 6 bases and V by 1 base; bases with no gene match: 9. This CDR3 reads CASSLDRGQGGAEAFF. CDR3 nucleotide sequence: TGTGCCAGCAGCTTAGACAGGGGACAGGGTGGAGCTGAAGCTTTCTTT.

The rearrangement uses TRBV6-5 and TRBJ2-7; 7 bases are a match to TRBD1. Germline CDR1 and CDR2: MNHEY and SVGAGI. J gave up 4 bases and V 6 bases, and 9 bases lay outside the gene matches. This CDR3 has 14 amino acids. The CDR3 coding sequence is TGTGCCAGCAGGCAACAGGGGAGCTATTACGAGCAGTACTTC. Translating gives CASRQQGSYYEQYF.

This sequence joins TRBV7-8 and TRBJ2-7; possibly TRBD2 for D (6 bases). CDR1 and CDR2 from the germline V gene are SGHVS and FQNEAQ. This CDR3 has 15 residues. With 4 bases removed from V and 5 bases from J, the gap between germline ends came to 18 bases. CDR3 protein: CASSSILGGTDEQYF. The CDR3 DNA reads as TGTGCCAGCAGCTCCATTCTGGGGGGAACCGACGAGCAGTACTTC.